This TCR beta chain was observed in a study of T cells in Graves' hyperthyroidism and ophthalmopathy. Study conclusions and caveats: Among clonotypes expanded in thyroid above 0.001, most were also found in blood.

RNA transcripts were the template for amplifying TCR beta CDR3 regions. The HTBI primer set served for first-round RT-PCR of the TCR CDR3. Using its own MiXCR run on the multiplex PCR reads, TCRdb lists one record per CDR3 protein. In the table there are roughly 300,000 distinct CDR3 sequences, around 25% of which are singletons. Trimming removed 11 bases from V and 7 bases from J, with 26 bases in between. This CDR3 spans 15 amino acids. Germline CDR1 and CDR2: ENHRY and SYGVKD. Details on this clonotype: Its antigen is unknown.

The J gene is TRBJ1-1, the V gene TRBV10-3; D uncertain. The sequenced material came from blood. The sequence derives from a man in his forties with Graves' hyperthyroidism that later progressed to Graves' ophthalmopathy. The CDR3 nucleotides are TGTGCCGCCAGCAGCCAAGAACACGGTATACTTGAAGCTTTCTTT. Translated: CAASSQEHGILEAFF.